There are a few counts of the clone carrying this T cell receptor beta chain. Germline V gene sequence: CDR1 LGHNA, CDR2 YNFKEQ. This CDR3 has 16 amino acids. V shed 1 base and J shed 0 bases, with 13 bases lying between them. This entry belongs to a study of PD-L1 blockade in urothelial cancer. For the study at large: About 90% of the 29 patients were males with bladder-origin urothelial cancer. Across blood samples, T cells had a median count of approximately 140,000.

Sequenced by immunoSEQ multiplex PCR; TCRdb stores in-frame clones only, minus some. The sample comprises roughly 45,000 clones, 88% of which are singletons, and approximately 14% rests with the top ten. Samples were collected from each patient before treatment and during treatment. Each patient gave between 1 and 8 of them in total. The gene calls are TRBV4-2 and TRBJ2-7, with D maybe TRBD2 (5 bases). This receptor was identified in a woman between 55 and 75 years old with urothelial cancer. The sequencing here drew on PBMCs, taken around atezolizumab (anti-PD-L1) treatment. The CDR3 nucleotides read TGTGCCAGCAGCCAAGCGGGGAAGGTGATCTCCTACGAGCAGTACTTC. Its translation: CASSQAGKVISYEQYF.